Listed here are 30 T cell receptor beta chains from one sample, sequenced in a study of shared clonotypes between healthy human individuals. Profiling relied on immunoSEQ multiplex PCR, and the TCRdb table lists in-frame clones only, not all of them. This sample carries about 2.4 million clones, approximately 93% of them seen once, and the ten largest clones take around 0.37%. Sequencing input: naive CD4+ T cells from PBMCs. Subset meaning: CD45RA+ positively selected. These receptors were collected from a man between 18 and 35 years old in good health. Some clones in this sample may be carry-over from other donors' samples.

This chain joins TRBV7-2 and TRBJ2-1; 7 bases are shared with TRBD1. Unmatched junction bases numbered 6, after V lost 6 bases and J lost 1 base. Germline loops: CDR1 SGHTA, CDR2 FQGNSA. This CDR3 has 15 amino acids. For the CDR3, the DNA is TGTGCCAGCAGGCGACAGGGCCGTTCCTACAATGAGCAGTTCTTC. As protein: CASRRQGRSYNEQFF.

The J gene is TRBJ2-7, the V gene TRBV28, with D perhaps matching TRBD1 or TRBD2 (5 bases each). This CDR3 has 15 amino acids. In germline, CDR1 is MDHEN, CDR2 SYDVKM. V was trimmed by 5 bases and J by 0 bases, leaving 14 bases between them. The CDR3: CASSTGTASSYEQYF. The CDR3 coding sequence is TGTGCCAGCAGTACCGGGACGGCGAGCTCCTACGAGCAGTACTTC.

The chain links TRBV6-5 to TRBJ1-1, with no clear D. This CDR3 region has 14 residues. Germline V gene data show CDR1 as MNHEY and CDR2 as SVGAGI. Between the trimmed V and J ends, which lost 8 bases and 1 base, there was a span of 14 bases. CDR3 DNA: TGTGCCAGCCGTAGAGTTCTGCGGAACACTGAAGCTTTCTTT. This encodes CASRRVLRNTEAFF.

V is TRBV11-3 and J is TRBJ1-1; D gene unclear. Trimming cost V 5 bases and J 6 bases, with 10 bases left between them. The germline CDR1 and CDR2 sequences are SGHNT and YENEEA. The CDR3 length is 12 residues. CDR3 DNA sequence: TGTGCCAGCAGCCTCGGAGCCGCTGAAGCTTTCTTT. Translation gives CASSLGAAEAFF.

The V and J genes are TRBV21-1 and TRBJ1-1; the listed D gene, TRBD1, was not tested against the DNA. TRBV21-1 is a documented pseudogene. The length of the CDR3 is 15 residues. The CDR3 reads CASSATGVGETEAFF. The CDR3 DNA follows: TGTGCCAGCAGCGCTACAGGGGTGGGTGAAACTGAAGCTTTCTTT.

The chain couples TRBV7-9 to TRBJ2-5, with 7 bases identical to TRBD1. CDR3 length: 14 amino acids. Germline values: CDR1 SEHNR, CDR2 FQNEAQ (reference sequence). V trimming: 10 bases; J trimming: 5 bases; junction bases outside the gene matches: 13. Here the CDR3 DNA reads TGTGCCACCCCACAGGGGCCCGACGGGGAGACCCAGTACTTC. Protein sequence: CATPQGPDGETQYF.

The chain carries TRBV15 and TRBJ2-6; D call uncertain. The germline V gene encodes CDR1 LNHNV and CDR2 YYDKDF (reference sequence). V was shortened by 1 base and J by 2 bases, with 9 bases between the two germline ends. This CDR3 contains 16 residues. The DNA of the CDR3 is TGTGCCACCAGCAGAGGAGGTTTGGCTGGGGCCAACGTCCTGACTTTC. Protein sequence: CATSRGGLAGANVLTF.

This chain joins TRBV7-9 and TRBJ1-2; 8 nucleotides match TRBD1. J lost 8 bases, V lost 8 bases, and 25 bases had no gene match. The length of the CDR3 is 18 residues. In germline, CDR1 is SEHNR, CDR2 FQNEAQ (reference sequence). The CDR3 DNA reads TGTGCCAGCTTCACAGGCCCGGCAGGGGGCCCTCAGTTTGAAGGCTACACCTTC. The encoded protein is CASFTGPAGGPQFEGYTF.

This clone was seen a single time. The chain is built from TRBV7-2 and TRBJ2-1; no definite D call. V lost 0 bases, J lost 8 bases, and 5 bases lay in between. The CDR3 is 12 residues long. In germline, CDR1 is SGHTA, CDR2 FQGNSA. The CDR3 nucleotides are TGTGCCAGCAGCTTAGCTGCGGATGAGCAGTTCTTC. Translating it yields CASSLAADEQFF. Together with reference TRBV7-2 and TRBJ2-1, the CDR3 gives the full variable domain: GAGVSQSPSNKVTEKGKDVELRCDPISGHTALYWYRQSLGQGLEFLIYFQGNSAPDKSGLPSDRFSAERTGGSVSTLTIQRTQQEDSAVYLCASSLAADEQFFGPGTRLTVL.

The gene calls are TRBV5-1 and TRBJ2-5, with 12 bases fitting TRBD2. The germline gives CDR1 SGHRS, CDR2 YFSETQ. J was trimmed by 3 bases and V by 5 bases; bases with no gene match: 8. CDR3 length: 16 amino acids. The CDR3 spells CASSRGLAGREETQYF. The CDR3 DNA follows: TGCGCCAGCAGTAGGGGACTAGCGGGCCGGGAAGAGACCCAGTACTTC.

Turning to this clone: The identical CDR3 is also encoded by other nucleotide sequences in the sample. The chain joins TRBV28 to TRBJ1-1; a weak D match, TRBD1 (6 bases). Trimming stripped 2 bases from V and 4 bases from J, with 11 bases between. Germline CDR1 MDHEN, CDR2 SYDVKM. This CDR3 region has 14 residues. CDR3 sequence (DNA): TGTGCCAGCAGTTTACAGGGGCTTGGCACTGAAGCTTTCTTT. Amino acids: CASSLQGLGTEAFF.

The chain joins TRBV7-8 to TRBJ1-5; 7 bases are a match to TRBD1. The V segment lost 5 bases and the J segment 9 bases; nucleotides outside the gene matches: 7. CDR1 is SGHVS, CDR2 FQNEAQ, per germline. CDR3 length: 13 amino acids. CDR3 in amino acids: CASSRDRARPQHF. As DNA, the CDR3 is TGTGCCAGCAGCCGGGACAGAGCAAGGCCCCAGCATTTT. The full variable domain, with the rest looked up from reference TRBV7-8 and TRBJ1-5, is GAGVSQSPRYKVAKRGQDVALRCDPISGHVSLFWYQQALGQGPEFLTYFQNEAQLDKSGLPSDRFFAERPEGSVSTLKIQRTQQEDSAVYLCASSRDRARPQHFGDGTRLSIL.

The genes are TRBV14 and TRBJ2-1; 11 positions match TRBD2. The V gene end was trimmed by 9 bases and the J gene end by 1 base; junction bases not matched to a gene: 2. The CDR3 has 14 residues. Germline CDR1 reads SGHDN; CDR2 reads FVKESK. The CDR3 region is CASRTSGSYNEQFF. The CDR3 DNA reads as TGTGCCAGTCGGACTAGCGGGTCCTACAATGAGCAGTTCTTC.

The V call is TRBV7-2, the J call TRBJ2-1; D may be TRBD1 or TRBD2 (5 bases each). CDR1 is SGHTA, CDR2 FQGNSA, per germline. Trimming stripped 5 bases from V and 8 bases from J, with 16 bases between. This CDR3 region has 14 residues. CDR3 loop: CASSASGGEDEQFF. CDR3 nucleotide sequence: TGTGCCAGCAGCGCCTCTGGGGGTGAGGATGAGCAGTTCTTC.

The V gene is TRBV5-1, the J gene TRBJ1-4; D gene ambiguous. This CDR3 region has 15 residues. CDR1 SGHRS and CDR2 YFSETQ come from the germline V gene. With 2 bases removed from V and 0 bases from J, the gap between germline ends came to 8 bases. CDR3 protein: CASSFVQATNEKLFF. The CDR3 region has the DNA TGCGCCAGCAGCTTCGTGCAGGCAACTAATGAAAAACTGTTTTTT.

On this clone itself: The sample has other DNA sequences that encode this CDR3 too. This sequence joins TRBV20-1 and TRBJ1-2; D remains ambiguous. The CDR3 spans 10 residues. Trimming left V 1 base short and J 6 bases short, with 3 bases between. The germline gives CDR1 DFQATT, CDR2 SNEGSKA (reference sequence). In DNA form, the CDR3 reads TGCAGTGCTAGAGGGGATGGCTACACCTTC. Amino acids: CSARGDGYTF.

The CDR3 DNA reads TGTGCCAGCAGTCCCAGGGGTAGGGCCAAAAACATTCAGTACTTC. This sequence encodes CASSPRGRAKNIQYF. J is TRBJ2-4 and V is TRBV6-7; a weak D match, TRBD1 (6 bases). TRBV6-7 is treated as an ORF (open reading frame) with a function not yet certain. The CDR3 has 15 amino acids. With 5 bases removed from V and 1 base from J, the gap between germline ends came to 12 bases.

The CDR3 loop is CASSLVKQETQYF. The CDR3 bases are TGTGCCAGCAGTTTAGTCAAACAAGAGACCCAGTACTTC. This chain uses TRBV28 with TRBJ2-5, with D uncertain. Trimming left V 2 bases short and J 2 bases short, with 6 bases between. The CDR3 spans 13 residues. Germline CDR1 MDHEN, CDR2 SYDVKM.

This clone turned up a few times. The CDR3 sequence is CAWSRLGEAFF. The CDR3 nucleotides are TGTGCCTGGAGTAGATTGGGGGAAGCTTTCTTT. The rearrangement joins TRBV30 to TRBJ1-1, with unresolved D. This CDR3 comprises 11 residues. Germline CDR1 and CDR2: GTSNPN and SVGIG (reference sequence). Trimming stripped 2 bases from V and 8 bases from J, with 9 bases between.

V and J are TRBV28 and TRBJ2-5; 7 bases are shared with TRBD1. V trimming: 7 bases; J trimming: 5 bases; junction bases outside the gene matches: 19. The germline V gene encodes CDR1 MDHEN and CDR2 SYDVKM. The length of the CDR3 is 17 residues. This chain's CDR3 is CASNNPRGIGGRETQYF. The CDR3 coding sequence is TGTGCCAGCAACAACCCTAGAGGGATAGGGGGCAGGGAGACCCAGTACTTC.

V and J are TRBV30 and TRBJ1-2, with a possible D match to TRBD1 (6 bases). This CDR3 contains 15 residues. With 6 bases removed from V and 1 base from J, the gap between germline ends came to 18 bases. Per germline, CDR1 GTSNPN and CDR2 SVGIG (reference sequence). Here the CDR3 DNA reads TGTGCCTGTACAAAACAGGGTTTGGGTAACTATGGCTACACCTTC. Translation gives CACTKQGLGNYGYTF.

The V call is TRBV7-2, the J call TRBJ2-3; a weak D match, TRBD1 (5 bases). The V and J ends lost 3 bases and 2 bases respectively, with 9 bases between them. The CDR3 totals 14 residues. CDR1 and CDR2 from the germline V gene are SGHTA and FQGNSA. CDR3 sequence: CASSLGRHTDTQYF. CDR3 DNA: TGTGCCAGCAGCTTGGGGCGGCACACAGATACGCAGTATTTT. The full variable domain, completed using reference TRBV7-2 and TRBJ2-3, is GAGVSQSPSNKVTEKGKDVELRCDPISGHTALYWYRQSLGQGLEFLIYFQGNSAPDKSGLPSDRFSAERTGGSVSTLTIQRTQQEDSAVYLCASSLGRHTDTQYFGPGTRLTVL.

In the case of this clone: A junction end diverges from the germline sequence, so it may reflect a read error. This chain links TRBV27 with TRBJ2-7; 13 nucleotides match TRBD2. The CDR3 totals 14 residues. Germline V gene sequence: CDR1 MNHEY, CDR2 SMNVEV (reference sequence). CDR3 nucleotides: TGTGCCAGCAGTCCTAACGGACTAGCGGGAGTTAGGGACTTC. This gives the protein CASSPNGLAGVRDF.

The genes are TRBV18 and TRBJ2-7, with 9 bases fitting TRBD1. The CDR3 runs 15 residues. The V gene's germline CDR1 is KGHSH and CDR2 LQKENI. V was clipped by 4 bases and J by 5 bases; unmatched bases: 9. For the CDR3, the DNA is TGTGCCAGCTCACAAAGCCGGACAGGGGATCACGAGCAGTACTTC. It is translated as CASSQSRTGDHEQYF.

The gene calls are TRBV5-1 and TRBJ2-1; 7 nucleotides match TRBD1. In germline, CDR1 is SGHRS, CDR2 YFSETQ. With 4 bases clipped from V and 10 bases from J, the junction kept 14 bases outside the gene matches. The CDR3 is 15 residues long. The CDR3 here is CASSLGDSYTREQFF. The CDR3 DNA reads TGCGCCAGCAGCCTGGGGGACAGCTATACTAGGGAGCAGTTCTTC.

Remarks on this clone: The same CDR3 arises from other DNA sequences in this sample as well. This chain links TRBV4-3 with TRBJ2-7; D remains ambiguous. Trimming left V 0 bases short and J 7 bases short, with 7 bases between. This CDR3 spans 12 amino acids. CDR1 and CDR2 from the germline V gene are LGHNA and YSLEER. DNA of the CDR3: TGCGCCAGCAGCCAAGATCGGAGAGAGCAGTACTTC. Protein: CASSQDRREQYF.

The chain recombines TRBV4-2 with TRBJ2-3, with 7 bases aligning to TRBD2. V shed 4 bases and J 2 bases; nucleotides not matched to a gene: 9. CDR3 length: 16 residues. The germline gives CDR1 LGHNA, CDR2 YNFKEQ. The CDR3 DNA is TGTGCCAGCAGCCCACATGGGGGGGATAACACAGATACGCAGTATTTT. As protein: CASSPHGGDNTDTQYF.

This CDR3 is CASLPEQYF. DNA of the CDR3: TGTGCCAGCCTTCCGGAGCAGTACTTC. The rearrangement links TRBV21-1 to TRBJ2-7; the table's D call of TRBD2 was not tested on the DNA. TRBV21-1 is described as a pseudogene. This CDR3 spans 9 amino acids.

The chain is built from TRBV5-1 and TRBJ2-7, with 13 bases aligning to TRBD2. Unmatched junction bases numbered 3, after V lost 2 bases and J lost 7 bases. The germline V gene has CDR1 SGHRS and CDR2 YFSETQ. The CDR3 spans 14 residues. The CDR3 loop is CASSLGTSGNEQYF. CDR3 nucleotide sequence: TGCGCCAGCAGCTTAGGGACTAGCGGGAATGAGCAGTACTTC.

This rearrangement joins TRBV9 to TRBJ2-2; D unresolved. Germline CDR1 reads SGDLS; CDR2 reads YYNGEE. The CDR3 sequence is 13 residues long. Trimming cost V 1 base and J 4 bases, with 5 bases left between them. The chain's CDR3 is CASSVMATGELFF. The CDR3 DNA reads TGTGCCAGCAGCGTAATGGCCACCGGGGAGCTGTTTTTT.